Listed here is a single T cell receptor (beta chain). Antigen specificity is unknown. This sample stems from a study of cytomegalovirus exposure and HLA in healthy donors. Study-level background: In a later analysis, the 90 to 150 validation repertoires were reported to have used the same platform as the 650 to 800 first-cohort repertoires.

Study-level points and caveats: Many donors shared some public TCRs, even though most TCR sequences were rare.

The 120-subject validation cohort, separate from the approximately 630-subject first cohort, included the donors. CDR3 size: 16 residues. Germline CDR1 LNHDA, CDR2 SQIVND (reference sequence). After removal of 5 bases from V and 1 base from J, the junction contained 7 bases not matched to a gene. Sequencing was performed with immunoSEQ multiplex PCR; in TCRdb, only in-frame clones are kept and a portion is missing. The sample holds approximately 82,000 clones, roughly 95% seen once. The chain couples TRBV19 to TRBJ2-2; 7 nucleotides align to TRBD1. The origin of this receptor is a woman in her late teens or twenties in good health and CMV-seronegative. Sequenced input: PBMCs. The CDR3 bases are TGTGCCAGTAGTGTACAGGGGTTTTGGAACACCGGGGAGCTGTTTTTT. Protein: CASSVQGFWNTGELFF.